This passage covers 12 T cell receptor beta chains from one sample sequenced in a study of blood T cell repertoires in COVID-19. Some clones are missing from TCRdb's copy, which holds only in-frame ones; the method was immunoSEQ multiplex PCR. Of roughly 380,000 clones in the sample, 88% were seen once. The sequenced sample was PBMCs or T cells enriched from blood (not recorded which). The source is a woman between 25 and 40 years old who had been exposed to COVID-19.

The chain carries TRBV11-1 and TRBJ2-7; 12 nucleotides align to TRBD2. This CDR3 is 15 amino acids long. Losses at the gene ends were 5 bases for V and 6 bases for J; bases not matched to a gene: 8. Germline lookup yields CDR1 SGHAT and CDR2 FQDESV (reference sequence). The CDR3 sequence is CASSPRTSGIFEQYF. CDR3 DNA: TGTGCCAGCAGCCCCCGGACTAGCGGGATTTTCGAGCAGTACTTC.

The V and J genes are TRBV5-1 and TRBJ1-1; D uncertain. With 4 bases removed from V and 5 bases from J, the gap between germline ends came to 12 bases. This CDR3 comprises 13 residues. Germline V CDR1 and CDR2: SGHRS, YFSETQ. CDR3 loop: CASSPNSWTEAFF. For the CDR3, the DNA is TGCGCCAGCAGCCCAAACAGTTGGACTGAAGCTTTCTTT.

This chain links TRBV10-3 with TRBJ1-1; D unresolved. CDR1 is ENHRY and CDR2 is SYGVKD in the germline V gene. This CDR3 spans 13 amino acids. Trimming shortened V by 6 bases and J by 0 bases, and 8 bases separated the two germline ends. CDR3 residues: CAIRGSMNTEAFF. CDR3 sequence (DNA): TGTGCCATCAGGGGCAGCATGAACACTGAAGCTTTCTTT.

The genes are TRBV7-9 and TRBJ2-1; tentatively, D is TRBD2 (5 bases). V lost 5 bases and J 0 bases, leaving 14 bases between the germline ends. Germline values: CDR1 SEHNR, CDR2 FQNEAQ (reference sequence). This CDR3 contains 16 residues. As DNA, the CDR3 is TGTGCCAGCAGCCCTGGACTCGTCGCCTCCTACAATGAGCAGTTCTTC. This encodes CASSPGLVASYNEQFF.

As to this clone: One end of the junction fails to match germline, which may point to a read error. The V and J genes are TRBV9 and TRBJ2-7; 9 bases fit TRBD2. Per germline, CDR1 SGDLS and CDR2 YYNGEE. The CDR3 loop spans 13 amino acids. This CDR3 is CASSLNPASGVNF. The CDR3 DNA reads TGTGCCAGCAGCTTAAACCCCGCTAGCGGGGTTAACTTC.

The chain couples TRBV27 to TRBJ2-7; D remains ambiguous. Trimming pared 3 bases from V and 7 bases from J, leaving 13 bases between. The CDR3 contains 13 residues. Germline CDR1 is MNHEY and CDR2 is SMNVEV (reference sequence). The CDR3 DNA reads TGTGCCAGCAGTTTCACAGCCGCCTGGGAGCAGTACTTC. It is translated as CASSFTAAWEQYF.

This clone appeared once. This chain connects TRBV4-1 to TRBJ2-2; the D gene is possibly TRBD1 (6 bases). Germline CDR1 and CDR2: MGHRA and YSYEKL. Trimming left V 4 bases short and J 1 base short, with 16 bases between. This CDR3 region has 17 residues. In nucleotides, the CDR3 is TGCGCCAGCAGCCCCCCCTTGGGACAAATGAACACCGGGGAGCTGTTTTTT. This codes for CASSPPLGQMNTGELFF.

This clone was seen a handful of times. The V call is TRBV10-1, the J call TRBJ2-1; TRBD1 matches at 10 bases. J was trimmed by 10 bases and V by 1 base; bases with no gene match: 10. Germline V gene sequence: CDR1 WNHNN, CDR2 SYGVQD (reference sequence). The CDR3 covers 16 residues. The CDR3 protein is CASSELGTGAVEEQFF. The CDR3 bases are TGCGCCAGCAGTGAGTTAGGGACAGGGGCGGTGGAAGAGCAGTTCTTC.

The V gene is TRBV24-1, the J gene TRBJ2-3; maybe TRBD1 (6 bases). The CDR3 is 14 residues long. Germline CDR1 KGHDR, CDR2 SFDVKD. The V end lost 3 bases, the J end lost 4 bases, and 10 bases lay between the germline ends. The CDR3 loop reads CATSDPRGADTQYF. In nucleotides, the CDR3 is TGTGCCACCAGTGATCCCAGGGGAGCAGATACGCAGTATTTT.

The chain combines TRBV19 with TRBJ1-2, with TRBD1 as a possible D gene (6 bases). This CDR3 is built from 16 residues. Germline CDR1 is LNHDA and CDR2 is SQIVND (reference sequence). The ends were cut back, 5 bases at V and 6 bases at J, with 22 bases in the middle. The CDR3 nucleotides are TGTGCCAGTAGTGCGCCCCGGGACACAAGGAAGGATGGCTACACCTTC. It specifies CASSAPRDTRKDGYTF. The full variable domain, with the rest looked up from reference TRBV19 and TRBJ1-2, is DGGITQSPKYLFRKEGQNVTLSCEQNLNHDAMYWYRQDPGQGLRLIYYSQIVNDFQKGDIAEGYSVSREKKESFPLTVTSAQKNPTAFYLCASSAPRDTRKDGYTFGSGTRLTVV.

The chain carries TRBV5-1 and TRBJ2-3; D might be TRBD1 (7 bases). With 4 bases removed from V and 0 bases from J, the gap between germline ends came to 12 bases. The CDR3 length is 15 residues. CDR1 SGHRS and CDR2 YFSETQ come from the germline V gene. The chain's CDR3 is CASSAGQTSTDTQYF. CDR3 bases: TGCGCCAGCAGCGCGGGACAGACTAGCACAGATACGCAGTATTTT.

This sequence joins TRBV2 and TRBJ2-2; a possible D gene is TRBD2 (6 bases). Germline V lookup: CDR1 SNHLY, CDR2 FYNNEI. The CDR3 sequence is 15 residues long. V was cut by 1 base and J by 5 bases, with 11 bases left in between. The CDR3 region is CASSEGDSRTGELFF. The CDR3 DNA is TGTGCCAGCAGTGAAGGGGACTCCCGAACCGGGGAGCTGTTTTTT.